This passage covers 26 T cell receptor beta chains from one sample sequenced in a study of blood T cell repertoires in COVID-19. The method was immunoSEQ multiplex PCR; TCRdb's version includes in-frame clones alone and lacks a portion of them. The sample lists about 220,000 clones; 75% to 85% were seen once. Sequencing input: peripheral blood. These receptors all come from a man aged 50 to 60 with active or convalescent COVID-19.

The chain recombines TRBV15 with TRBJ2-2, with a tentative D call TRBD1 (7 bases). The V gene lost 6 bases and the J gene lost 3 bases, with 17 bases spanning the gap. Germline V gene sequence: CDR1 LNHNV, CDR2 YYDKDF (reference sequence). This CDR3 is built from 16 residues. The CDR3 nucleotides are TGTGCCACCAGACCCTGGGGCAGGGGGGACACCGGGGAGCTGTTTTTT. This codes for CATRPWGRGDTGELFF.

CDR3: CASSPTSGQGGSPLHF. Written as DNA, the CDR3 is TGTGCCAGCTCACCAACCTCAGGACAGGGAGGGTCACCCCTCCACTTT. V and J are TRBV18 and TRBJ1-6; 8 bases are shared with TRBD1. The V gene's germline CDR1 is KGHSH and CDR2 LQKENI. The length of the CDR3 is 16 residues. Unmatched junction bases numbered 10, after V lost 2 bases and J lost 10 bases.

The chain links TRBV28 to TRBJ1-3; D not resolved. CDR1 and CDR2 (germline): MDHEN, SYDVKM. The length of the CDR3 is 13 residues. V gave up 6 bases and J gave up 5 bases, with 11 bases separating them. CDR3 residues: CASRRGLRNTIYF. The CDR3 region has the DNA TGTGCCAGCAGAAGAGGGTTGAGAAACACCATATATTTT.

The chain combines TRBV29-1 with TRBJ1-5; 8 bases fit TRBD1. The CDR3 has 22 amino acids. Germline lookup yields CDR1 SQVTM and CDR2 ANQGSEA. J gave up 0 bases and V 7 bases, and 29 bases lay outside the gene matches. Here the CDR3 DNA reads TGCAGCGCCTCTGGAGGAAGGGGGGACAGGCGACCTTTATCCTATAGCAATCAGCCCCAGCATTTT. Its translation is CSASGGRGDRRPLSYSNQPQHF.

The rearrangement links TRBV30 to TRBJ1-4; 8 nucleotides agree with TRBD1. The CDR3 contains 16 residues. V lost 4 bases, J lost 5 bases, and 12 bases stayed unmatched. Germline V gives CDR1 GTSNPN, CDR2 SVGIG (reference sequence). CDR3 sequence (DNA): TGTGCCTGGATAAGGCCCCGCGACAGGGGAAATGAAAAACTGTTTTTT. Translating it yields CAWIRPRDRGNEKLFF.

This sequence joins TRBV6-2 or TRBV6-3 and TRBJ2-7, with 8 bases that match TRBD1. Per germline, CDR1 MNHEY and CDR2 SVGEGT. This CDR3 spans 13 amino acids. With V trimmed by 4 bases and J by 6 bases, 5 bases remained unmatched. Here the CDR3 DNA reads TGTGCCAGCAGTTCGACAGGGGCGGGCGAGCAGTACTTC. This translates into CASSSTGAGEQYF.

The chain has TRBV5-1 and TRBJ2-2, with TRBD1 matching 9 bases. Germline-derived CDR1 and CDR2 are SGHRS and YFSETQ. The CDR3 is made up of 16 amino acids. The V gene end was trimmed by 4 bases and the J gene end by 5 bases; junction bases not matched to a gene: 9. The CDR3 reads CASSPGTGRGTGELFF. The CDR3 DNA reads as TGCGCCAGCAGCCCTGGGACAGGGAGGGGAACCGGGGAGCTGTTTTTT.

V usage is TRBV30 and J usage is TRBJ2-3; 7 positions match TRBD1. The CDR3 extends over 13 amino acids. After removal of 5 bases from V and 2 bases from J, the junction contained 4 bases not matched to a gene. Germline V gene data show CDR1 as GTSNPN and CDR2 as SVGIG (reference sequence). The chain's CDR3 is CAWDREITDTQYF. As DNA, the CDR3 is TGTGCCTGGGACAGGGAGATCACAGATACGCAGTATTTT.

The genes are TRBV4-1 and TRBJ1-1; 7 positions match TRBD1. Germline values: CDR1 MGHRA, CDR2 YSYEKL. This CDR3 region has 17 residues. Trimming took 1 base from V and 6 from J; bases not matched to a gene: 14. CDR3 coding DNA: TGCGCCAGCAGCCAAGGGCGGACAGGACCCCTCAGGGCTGAAGCTTTCTTT. Its protein is CASSQGRTGPLRAEAFF.

This sequence joins TRBV4-1 and TRBJ1-4; D gene unclear. Trimming removed 0 bases at V and 5 bases at J, with 13 bases between. Germline V lookup: CDR1 MGHRA, CDR2 YSYEKL. This CDR3 is built from 16 residues. The CDR3 DNA follows: TGCGCCAGCAGCCAAGACAATCGGGTTCAGAATGAAAAACTGTTTTTT. Translated: CASSQDNRVQNEKLFF.

The chain is built from TRBV4-3 and TRBJ2-2; a possible D gene is TRBD1 (6 bases). The V end lost 0 bases, the J end lost 3 bases, and 14 bases lay between the germline ends. Germline V gene data show CDR1 as LGHNA and CDR2 as YSLEER. The CDR3 runs 17 residues. The CDR3 spells CASSQDVRGPYTGELFF. The CDR3 DNA reads as TGCGCCAGCAGCCAAGATGTCAGGGGTCCTTACACCGGGGAGCTGTTTTTT.

This clone was seen a few times. The rearrangement links TRBV28 to TRBJ2-5, with 7 bases matching TRBD2. V trimming: 5 bases; J trimming: 5 bases; junction bases outside the gene matches: 11. CDR1 is MDHEN, CDR2 SYDVKM, per germline. The CDR3 has 15 residues. CDR3 DNA: TGTGCCAGCAGTACCCCCGGACTAGGTCGGGAGACCCAGTACTTC. This gives the protein CASSTPGLGRETQYF.

The genes are TRBV4-1 and TRBJ2-3, with TRBD2 matching 15 bases. J lost 7 bases, V lost 4 bases, and 3 bases had no gene match. The CDR3 has 15 amino acids. Per germline, CDR1 MGHRA and CDR2 YSYEKL. The CDR3, as DNA: TGCGCCAGCAGCCTCGGACTAGCGGGGGGGTATACGCAGTATTTT. This encodes CASSLGLAGGYTQYF.

This chain joins TRBV7-9 and TRBJ1-1; 9 bases are a match to TRBD1. V lost 1 base to trimming and J lost 3 bases; unmatched junction nucleotides: 0. The CDR3 runs to 14 residues. The germline V gene has CDR1 SEHNR and CDR2 FQNEAQ (reference sequence). For the CDR3, the DNA is TGTGCCAGCAGCTTAGGGGACAGGGACACTGAAGCTTTCTTT. As protein: CASSLGDRDTEAFF.

V is TRBV19 and J is TRBJ1-1, with D perhaps matching TRBD1 (6 bases). The germline V gene encodes CDR1 LNHDA and CDR2 SQIVND (reference sequence). Trimming removed 5 bases from V and 5 bases from J, with 12 bases in between. The length of the CDR3 is 13 residues. The CDR3 is CASSWAGETEAFF. Written as DNA, the CDR3 is TGTGCCAGTAGTTGGGCAGGGGAGACTGAAGCTTTCTTT.

J is TRBJ2-2 and V is TRBV9; D may be TRBD1 (5 bases). The CDR3 covers 14 residues. Germline loops: CDR1 SGDLS, CDR2 YYNGEE. Trimming stripped 0 bases from V and 7 bases from J, with 10 bases between. CDR3 coding DNA: TGTGCCAGCAGCGTAGCTCCGGACATCGGGGAGCTGTTTTTT. Translating it yields CASSVAPDIGELFF.

J is TRBJ1-3 and V is TRBV7-9; 7 nucleotides agree with TRBD1. CDR3 length: 14 residues. With 10 bases clipped from V and 0 bases from J, the junction kept 6 bases outside the gene matches. In germline, CDR1 is SEHNR, CDR2 FQNEAQ (reference sequence). The CDR3 sequence: CATNDRDSGNTIYF. Written as DNA, the CDR3 is TGTGCCACCAACGACAGGGACTCTGGAAACACCATATATTTT.

This sequence joins TRBV5-1 and TRBJ1-1; 7 bases fit TRBD1. The CDR3 is made up of 15 amino acids. Trimming removed 3 bases from V and 4 bases from J; junction bases left unmatched: 9. CDR1 SGHRS and CDR2 YFSETQ come from the germline V gene. CDR3: CASSYDGQAVTEAFF. The DNA of the CDR3 is TGCGCCAGCAGCTACGACGGACAGGCTGTCACTGAAGCTTTCTTT.

The genes are TRBV7-8 and TRBJ1-1, with 7 bases identical to TRBD1. V dropped 5 bases and J dropped 1; count of bases not matched to a gene: 7. Germline V gene data show CDR1 as SGHVS and CDR2 as FQNEAQ. The CDR3 sequence is 15 residues long. The CDR3 loop reads CASSLRQGRNTEAFF. For the CDR3, the DNA is TGTGCCAGCAGCCTCCGACAGGGCCGGAACACTGAAGCTTTCTTT.

The rearrangement links TRBV7-9 to TRBJ2-1, with D possibly being TRBD2 (5 bases). Germline assignment: CDR1 SEHNR and CDR2 FQNEAQ (reference sequence). V was clipped by 2 bases and J by 4 bases, with 12 bases between them. CDR3 size: 15 residues. DNA for the CDR3: TGTGCCAGCAGCTTAAGTGGAGGAGAATACAATGAGCAGTTCTTC. Amino acid sequence: CASSLSGGEYNEQFF.

The chain employs TRBV7-9 and TRBJ1-1, with TRBD1 matching over 7 bases. CDR3 length: 15 amino acids. Germline CDR1 reads SEHNR; CDR2 reads FQNEAQ (reference sequence). J gave up 1 base and V 4 bases, and 6 bases lay outside the gene matches. This chain's CDR3 is CASSSGDSKNTEAFF. The DNA for the CDR3 is TGTGCCAGCAGCTCAGGGGACAGCAAGAACACTGAAGCTTTCTTT.

This clone was seen just once. The rearrangement joins TRBV7-8 to TRBJ1-1, with a possible D match to TRBD1 (5 bases). This CDR3 spans 13 amino acids. Germline V CDR1 and CDR2: SGHVS, FQNEAQ. Trimming took off 1 base at V and 4 bases at J, with 7 bases between the two ends. CDR3 sequence: CASSLERGTEAFF. CDR3 nucleotide sequence: TGTGCCAGCAGCTTAGAAAGGGGCACTGAAGCTTTCTTT.

The chain combines TRBV19 with TRBJ2-3; tentative D call: TRBD2 (5 bases). Trimming took off 1 base at V and 4 bases at J, with 9 bases between the two ends. Germline V CDR1 and CDR2: LNHDA, SQIVND (reference sequence). This CDR3 has 14 residues. For the CDR3, the DNA is TGTGCCAGTAGTATAGGACGGGGATCAGATACGCAGTATTTT. This translates into CASSIGRGSDTQYF.

The chain's CDR3 is CASSMVRGDTQYF. CDR3 DNA sequence: TGTGCCAGTAGTATGGTTAGGGGAGATACGCAGTATTTT. The chain is built from TRBV19 and TRBJ2-3, with a weak D call TRBD1 (5 bases). V lost 3 bases and J lost 5, with 9 bases in between. The CDR3 loop spans 13 amino acids. Per the germline V gene, CDR1 is LNHDA and CDR2 is SQIVND (reference sequence).

The rearrangement joins TRBV7-2 to TRBJ2-4, with D perhaps TRBD2 (7 bases). CDR1 is SGHTA, CDR2 FQGNSA, per germline. The CDR3 has 15 residues. V was trimmed by 0 bases and J by 7 bases, leaving 13 bases between them. CDR3 amino acids: CASSLAGGLGNIQYF. The CDR3 DNA reads TGTGCCAGCAGCTTAGCGGGGGGGCTAGGGAACATTCAGTACTTC.

The rearrangement uses TRBV2 and TRBJ2-5, with D maybe TRBD2 (6 bases). The CDR3 runs 13 residues. V gave up 6 bases and J gave up 2 bases, with 10 bases separating them. CDR1 is SNHLY and CDR2 is FYNNEI in the germline V gene. The DNA for the CDR3 is TGTGCCAGCAGGCGGGGCTTACAAGAGACCCAGTACTTC. This translates into CASRRGLQETQYF.